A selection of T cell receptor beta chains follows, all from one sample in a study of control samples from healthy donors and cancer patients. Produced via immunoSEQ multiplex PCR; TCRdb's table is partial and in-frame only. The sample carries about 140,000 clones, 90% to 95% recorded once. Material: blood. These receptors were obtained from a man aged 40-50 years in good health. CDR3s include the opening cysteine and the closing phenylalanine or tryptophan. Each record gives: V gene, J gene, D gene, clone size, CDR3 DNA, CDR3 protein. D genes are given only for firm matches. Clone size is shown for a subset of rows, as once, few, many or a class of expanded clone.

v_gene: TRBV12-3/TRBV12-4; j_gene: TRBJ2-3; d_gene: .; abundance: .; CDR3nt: TGTGCCAGCATTACAAGGCCTGGGTATACGCAGTATTTT; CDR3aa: CASITRPGYTQYF
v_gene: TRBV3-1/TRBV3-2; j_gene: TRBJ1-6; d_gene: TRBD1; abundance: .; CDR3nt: TGTGCCGGCAGCCAAGGGGGACAGGGGCACCTCTCACCCCTCCACTTT; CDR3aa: CAGSQGGQGHLSPLHF
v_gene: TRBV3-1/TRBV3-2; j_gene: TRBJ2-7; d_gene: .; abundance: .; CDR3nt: TGTGCCAGCAGCCCACAGGGATTCGACGAGCAGTACTTC; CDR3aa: CASSPQGFDEQYF
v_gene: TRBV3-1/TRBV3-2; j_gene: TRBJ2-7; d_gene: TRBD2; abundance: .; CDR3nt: TGTGCCAGCAGCCCTTCCGGGACTAGCGGCTCCTACGAGCAGTACTTC; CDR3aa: CASSPSGTSGSYEQYF
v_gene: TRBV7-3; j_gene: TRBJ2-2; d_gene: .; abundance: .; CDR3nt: TGTGCCAGCAGCTTAACCGGGACCTTGAACACCGGGGAGCTGTTTTTT; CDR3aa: CASSLTGTLNTGELFF
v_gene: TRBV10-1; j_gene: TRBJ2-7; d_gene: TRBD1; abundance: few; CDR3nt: TGCGCCAGCAGTGACCGGACAGGGCCCTACGAGCAGTACTTC; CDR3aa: CASSDRTGPYEQYF
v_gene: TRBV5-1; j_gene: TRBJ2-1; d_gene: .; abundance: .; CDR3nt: TGCGCCAGCAGCTTTTACGATGAGCAGTTCTTC; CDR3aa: CASSFYDEQFF
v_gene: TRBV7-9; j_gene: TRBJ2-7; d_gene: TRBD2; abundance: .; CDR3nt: TGTGCCAGCAGCTCTAGCGGGAGGCCGTCCTCCTACGAGCAGTACTTC; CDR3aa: CASSSSGRPSSYEQYF
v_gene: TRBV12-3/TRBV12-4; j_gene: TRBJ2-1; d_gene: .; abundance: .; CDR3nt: TGTGCCAGCAGTTTCCACCTATACAATGAGCAGTTCTTC; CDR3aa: CASSFHLYNEQFF
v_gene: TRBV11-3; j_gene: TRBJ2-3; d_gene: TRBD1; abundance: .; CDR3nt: TGTGCCAGCAGCGTGGGACAGGGAACAGATACGCAGTATTTT; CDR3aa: CASSVGQGTDTQYF
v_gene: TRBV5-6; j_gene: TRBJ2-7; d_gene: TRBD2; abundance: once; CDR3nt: TGTGCCAGCAGCCGCCTTAATCGGTGGACTAGCGGGGATAGGTACGAGCAGTACTTC; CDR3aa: CASSRLNRWTSGDRYEQYF
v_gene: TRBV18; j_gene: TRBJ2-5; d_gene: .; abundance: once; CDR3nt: TGTGCCAGCTCACGAGAGCCAGGCCGGTTTGGGGAGACCCAGTACTTC; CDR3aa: CASSREPGRFGETQYF
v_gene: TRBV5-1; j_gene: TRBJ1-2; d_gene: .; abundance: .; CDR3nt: TGCGCCAGCAGCTTGGGGGGGTTTTCTGGCTACACCTTC; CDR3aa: CASSLGGFSGYTF
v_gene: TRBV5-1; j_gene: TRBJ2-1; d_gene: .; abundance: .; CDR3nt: TGCGCCAGCAGCTTTACCGCCCCGAGGGGAGGATACAATGAGCAGTTCTTC; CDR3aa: CASSFTAPRGGYNEQFF
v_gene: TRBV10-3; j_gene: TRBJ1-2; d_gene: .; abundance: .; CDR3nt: TGTGCCATCAGTGAGTTATTCCAGGGGCCTACCTATGGCTACACCTTC; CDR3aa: CAISELFQGPTYGYTF
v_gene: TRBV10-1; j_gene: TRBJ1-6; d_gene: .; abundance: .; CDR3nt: TGCGCCAGCAGTGACGGACACAATTCACCCCTCCACTTT; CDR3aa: CASSDGHNSPLHF
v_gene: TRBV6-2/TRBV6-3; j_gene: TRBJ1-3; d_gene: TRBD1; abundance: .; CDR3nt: TGTGCCAGCAGTTACGGGACAGCCGGAAACACCATATATTTT; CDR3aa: CASSYGTAGNTIYF
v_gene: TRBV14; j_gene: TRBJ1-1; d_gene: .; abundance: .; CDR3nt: TGTGCCAGCAGCCCCCCAGGGCCTGAAGCTTTCTTT; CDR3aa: CASSPPGPEAFF
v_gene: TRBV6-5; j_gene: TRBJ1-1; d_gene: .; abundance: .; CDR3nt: TGTGCCAGCAGCAGACCTACAGGGAACACTGAAGCTTTCTTT; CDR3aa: CASSRPTGNTEAFF
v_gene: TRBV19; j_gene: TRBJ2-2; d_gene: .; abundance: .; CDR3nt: TGTGCCAGTAGCTGGACACCGAACACCGGGGAGCTGTTTTTT; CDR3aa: CASSWTPNTGELFF
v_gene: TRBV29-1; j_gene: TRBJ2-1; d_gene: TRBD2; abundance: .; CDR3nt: TGCAGCGTGGTGGAGCGGGGGGGCGATAATGAGCAGTTCTTC; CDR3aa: CSVVERGGDNEQFF
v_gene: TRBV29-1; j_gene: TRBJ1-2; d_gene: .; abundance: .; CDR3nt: TGCAGCGTAGACAGGCTGTTCTATGGCTACACCTTC; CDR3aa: CSVDRLFYGYTF
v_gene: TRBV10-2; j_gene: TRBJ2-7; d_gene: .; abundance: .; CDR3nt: TGCGCCAGCAGCAGACAGGGAGGTGGCTACGAGCAGTACTTC; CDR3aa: CASSRQGGGYEQYF
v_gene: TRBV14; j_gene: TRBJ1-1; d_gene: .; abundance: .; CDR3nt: TGTGCCAGCAGCCAGAGACGACAGTCAGGGACTGAAGCTTTCTTT; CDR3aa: CASSQRRQSGTEAFF